The 14 T cell receptor beta chains reported below all come from one sample, sequenced in a study of low-dose radiotherapy and immunotherapy resistance in tumors. Indicated time point: before trial treatment. First-strand cDNA relied on TRAV- and TRBV-specific primers spanning alpha and beta chains. Over approximately 19 PCR cycles, TCRs were amplified from a constant-region primer and V-primer adapter. TCRdb analysed the reads with MiXCR anew, one entry per CDR3 protein. The table lists tens of thousands of distinct CDR3 sequences, roughly a sixth of them singletons, with roughly 2.8% in the top ten. Material: PBMCs, obtained before treatment. The receptors stem from a male donor with prostate cancer.

This clonotype was picked up many times. The chain employs TRBV20-1 and TRBJ1-6; D perhaps matches TRBD1 (6 bases). The germline V gene encodes CDR1 DFQATT and CDR2 SNEGSKA (reference sequence). Trimming shortened V by 4 bases and J by 7 bases, and 14 bases separated the two germline ends. The CDR3 length is 14 residues. This CDR3 is CSATVGQPNSPLHF. CDR3 sequence (DNA): TGCAGTGCTACTGTTGGACAGCCAAATTCACCCCTCCACTTT.

This clonotype was seen ten or more times. This chain uses TRBV12-5 with TRBJ2-5; D is unclear. Trimming removed 3 bases at V and 1 base at J, with 0 bases between. CDR3 length: 11 amino acids. Looked up from germline, CDR1 is LGHNT and CDR2 is FRNRAP. The DNA of the CDR3 is TGTGCTAGTGGTTTCCAAGAGACCCAGTACTTC. Translation gives CASGFQETQYF.

This clonotype was seen at least ten times. This rearrangement joins TRBV5-1 to TRBJ1-6; TRBD1 is a possible D gene (6 bases). Germline CDR1 and CDR2: SGHRS and YFSETQ. The ends were cut back, 3 bases at V and 0 bases at J, with 16 bases in the middle. This CDR3 has 18 residues. CDR3: CASSSDLQGSSYNSPLHF. In DNA form, the CDR3 reads TGCGCCAGCAGCTCGGACCTACAGGGCAGCTCCTATAATTCACCCCTCCACTTT. The complete variable domain, with remaining parts taken from reference TRBV5-1 and TRBJ1-6, reads KAGVTQTPRYLIKTRGQQVTLSCSPISGHRSVSWYQQTPGQGLQFLFEYFSETQRNKGNFPGRFSGRQFSNSRSEMNVSTLELGDSALYLCASSSDLQGSSYNSPLHFGNGTRLTVT.

This clonotype occurred once. Possible read error: a much larger clone is one base away. The chain combines TRBV7-9 with TRBJ2-3; TRBD1 aligns across 8 bases. Looked up from germline, CDR1 is SEHNR and CDR2 is FQNEAQ (reference sequence). The CDR3 is 15 amino acids. The junction had 11 bases not matched to a gene; V was cut back by 5 bases and J by 7 bases. The CDR3 sequence is CASSLGQGRPYTQYF. The CDR3 nucleotides are TGTGCCAGCAGCCTTGGACAGGGCCGTCCATATACGCAGTATTTT.

This clonotype was counted ten times or more. The chain uses TRBV20-1 and TRBJ2-1, with D perhaps TRBD2 (6 bases). Germline V gives CDR1 DFQATT, CDR2 SNEGSKA (reference sequence). CDR3 length equals 14 residues. Deletions cut 4 bases from V and 2 bases from J, with 12 bases between. CDR3 sequence reads: CSATIGGTYNEQFF. CDR3 in DNA: TGCAGTGCTACCATCGGGGGTACCTACAATGAGCAGTTCTTC.

This clonotype showed up many times. The chain joins TRBV4-2 to TRBJ2-7, with TRBD1 identical over 7 bases. V gave up 5 bases and J gave up 4 bases; unmatched junction bases: 11. The CDR3 runs to 15 residues. Per the germline V gene, CDR1 is LGHNA and CDR2 is YNFKEQ. The CDR3 coding sequence is TGTGCCAGCAGCGAGGTTCTGGGACAGCAGTACGAGCAGTACTTC. Translation: CASSEVLGQQYEQYF.

This clonotype has at least ten counts. The chain carries TRBV7-2 and TRBJ2-7, with 14 nucleotides matching TRBD2. V lost 5 bases and J lost 4; bases outside the gene matches: 4. The CDR3 spans 15 residues. Germline-derived CDR1 and CDR2 are SGHTA and FQGNSA. This CDR3 reads CASSAGLAGVYEQYF. DNA of the CDR3: TGTGCCAGCAGCGCGGGACTAGCGGGGGTATACGAGCAGTACTTC.

This clonotype was observed many times. This chain connects TRBV29-1 to TRBJ2-1, with D tentatively TRBD1 (5 bases). This CDR3 has 16 residues. Trimming removed 1 base at V and 8 bases at J, with 21 bases between. Germline CDR1 reads SQVTM; CDR2 reads ANQGSEA. CDR3 protein: CSVEVAGPPFVDEQFF. CDR3 coding DNA: TGCAGCGTTGAAGTAGCAGGGCCCCCTTTCGTAGATGAGCAGTTCTTC.

The V gene is TRBV10-3, the J gene TRBJ2-7, with no clear D. The CDR3 covers 12 residues. The V and J ends lost 4 bases and 1 base respectively, with 5 bases between them. Germline CDR1 is ENHRY and CDR2 is SYGVKD. CDR3 bases: TGTGCCATCAGTGTAGAGTCCTACGAGCAGTACTTC. It encodes CAISVESYEQYF.

The chain is built from TRBV19 and TRBJ2-5; 9 positions agree with TRBD1. V was pared by 3 bases and J by 4 bases, with 15 bases of the junction left unmatched. The V gene's germline CDR1 is LNHDA and CDR2 SQIVND (reference sequence). CDR3 length equals 18 residues. The CDR3 DNA reads as TGTGCCAGTAGTATCGGATGGGCGAGGGGGACAGGGCCAGAGACCCAGTACTTC. This encodes CASSIGWARGTGPETQYF.

This clonotype showed up many times. J is TRBJ2-3 and V is TRBV7-2, with 8 positions matching TRBD2. CDR3 length: 16 residues. CDR1 and CDR2 from the germline V gene are SGHTA and FQGNSA. After removal of 1 base from V and 6 bases from J, the junction contained 9 bases not matched to a gene. The CDR3 region is CASSLVSGGRWDTQYF. The CDR3, as DNA: TGTGCCAGCAGCTTAGTCAGCGGGGGCCGGTGGGATACGCAGTATTTT.

The chain carries TRBV20-1 and TRBJ2-1, with 7 bases fitting TRBD2. The CDR3 is made up of 12 amino acids. Germline CDR1 is DFQATT and CDR2 is SNEGSKA (reference sequence). The V gene end was trimmed by 6 bases and the J gene end by 6 bases; junction bases not matched to a gene: 5. The CDR3 sequence is CSASLAGNEQFF. In nucleotides, the CDR3 is TGCAGTGCCTCCTTAGCGGGCAATGAGCAGTTCTTC.

This clonotype came up many times. The gene calls are TRBV3-1 and TRBJ2-2; TRBD2 might be the D (5 bases). The germline V gene has CDR1 LGHDT and CDR2 YNNKEL (reference sequence). Trimming removed 4 bases at V and 7 bases at J, with 13 bases between. The CDR3 is 14 amino acids. The CDR3 nucleotides are TGTGCCAGCAGCCGCAGTCCTGAGGGCGGGGAGCTGTTTTTT. It translates to CASSRSPEGGELFF.

This clonotype was counted at least ten times. V gene TRBV5-1 combines with J gene TRBJ1-3; tentatively, D is TRBD1 (6 bases). V lost 4 bases to trimming and J lost 7 bases, with 12 bases between them. CDR3 size: 13 residues. Germline CDR1 and CDR2: SGHRS and YFSETQ. This CDR3 reads CASSLEGGNTIYF. The CDR3 bases are TGCGCCAGCAGCCTTGAGGGGGGGAACACCATATATTTT.